This passage covers 9 T cell receptor beta chains from one sample sequenced in a study of PD-1 blockade in classical Hodgkin lymphoma. Time point here: cycle 4 day 1 (C4D1), after six to seven weeks of nivolumab. Every patient experienced relapse after autologous stem cell transplantation, and brentuximab vedotin exposure varied. Libraries were prepared by immunoSEQ multiplex PCR; TCRdb keeps only in-frame clonotypes and omits some of them. Found here are 19,000 or so clones, about 80% of them singletons; the top ten hold around two fifths. Material: peripheral blood mononuclear cells (PBMCs), obtained before the fourth cycle of nivolumab. Receptors originate from a human donor with classical Hodgkin lymphoma.

The chain uses TRBV19 and TRBJ1-2; D is undetermined. The CDR3 covers 16 residues. Trimming took 1 base from V and 2 from J, leaving 14 bases between them. CDR1 and CDR2 (germline): LNHDA, SQIVND (reference sequence). The CDR3 nucleotides read TGTGCCAGTAGTATAGTCCCCTGGCAGGCGAACTATGGCTACACCTTC. It encodes CASSIVPWQANYGYTF.

This clone was detected a few times. J is TRBJ1-2 and V is TRBV9; no reliable D call. The V gene lost 1 base and the J gene lost 1 base, with 5 bases spanning the gap. This CDR3 is 13 amino acids long. CDR1 and CDR2 from the germline V gene are SGDLS and YYNGEE. The CDR3 sequence: CASSVQVNYGYTF. The CDR3 bases are TGTGCCAGCAGCGTACAGGTTAACTATGGCTACACCTTC.

The V gene is TRBV19, the J gene TRBJ2-1, with 7 bases that match TRBD1. CDR3 length equals 16 residues. J lost 3 bases, V lost 0 bases, and 5 bases had no gene match. Germline V lookup: CDR1 LNHDA, CDR2 SQIVND (reference sequence). DNA for the CDR3: TGTGCCAGTAGTATAGATCAAAGGGGGCACTACAATGAGCAGTTCTTC. Encoded protein: CASSIDQRGHYNEQFF.

V and J are TRBV7-2 and TRBJ2-3; the match to TRBD2 covers 10 bases. The CDR3 is made up of 16 amino acids. The germline V gene has CDR1 SGHTA and CDR2 FQGNSA. J gave up 2 bases and V 1 base, and 3 bases lay outside the gene matches. The CDR3 is CASSLVSGGITDTQYF. The CDR3 bases are TGTGCCAGCAGCTTAGTTAGCGGGGGGATCACAGATACGCAGTATTTT.

This clone rates as medium-sized (0.01 to 0.1%). V gene TRBV2 combines with J gene TRBJ1-5; D unresolved. Per the germline V gene, CDR1 is SNHLY and CDR2 is FYNNEI. The ends were cut back, 7 bases at V and 3 bases at J, with 10 bases in the middle. This CDR3 spans 13 amino acids. CDR3 amino acids: CASKASYNQPQHF. CDR3 DNA: TGTGCCAGCAAGGCCAGCTACAATCAGCCCCAGCATTTT.

The rearrangement joins TRBV6-5 to TRBJ1-1; no clear D. The CDR3 runs 13 residues. Germline CDR1 reads MNHEY; CDR2 reads SVGAGI. V lost 5 bases to trimming and J lost 1 base, with 8 bases between them. The CDR3: CASSAYTNTEAFF. CDR3 coding DNA: TGTGCCAGCAGTGCGTACACGAACACTGAAGCTTTCTTT.

The V call is TRBV4-1, the J call TRBJ1-5, with D unclear. With 0 bases removed from V and 7 bases from J, the gap between germline ends came to 7 bases. Germline assignment: CDR1 MGHRA and CDR2 YSYEKL. CDR3 length: 13 residues. The CDR3 protein is CASSQEGGQPQHF. In nucleotides, the CDR3 is TGCGCCAGCAGCCAAGAAGGTGGCCAGCCCCAGCATTTT.

This chain connects TRBV16 to TRBJ2-1; 7 bases match TRBD2. Germline V CDR1 and CDR2: KGHSY, FQNENV. After removal of 1 base from V and 9 bases from J, the junction contained 9 bases not matched to a gene. The CDR3 covers 15 residues. CDR3 DNA: TGTGCCAGCAGCCAATACCGGGACTACCCCGGTGAGCAGTTCTTC. As protein: CASSQYRDYPGEQFF.

The chain combines TRBV2 with TRBJ1-2; D is unresolved. V lost 4 bases and J 1 base, leaving 4 bases between the germline ends. The CDR3 covers 12 residues. Germline-derived CDR1 and CDR2 are SNHLY and FYNNEI. The CDR3 nucleotides read TGTGCCAGCAGTGTTGGTAACTATGGCTACACCTTC. Amino acids: CASSVGNYGYTF.